A selection of T cell receptor beta chains follows, all from one sample in a study of blood T cell repertoires in COVID-19. The protocol was immunoSEQ multiplex PCR, while the TCRdb copy is restricted to in-frame clones and leaves out a portion. This table has 130,000 or so clones, roughly 90% appearing once. The source material was peripheral blood. Every receptor here comes from a man aged 50-60 years with acute or convalescent COVID-19. The CDR3 runs from the conserved cysteine through the conserved F or W. A D gene is named only where the DNA matches it firmly. Clone size appears in some rows only: once, few, many, or a class for an expanded clone.

-,TRBJ2-2,TRBV27,-,CASSRPVSPYGTGELFF,TGTGCCAGCAGTCGCCCCGTGTCCCCTTATGGGACAGGGGAGCTGTTTTTT
TRBD2,TRBJ2-7,TRBV6-4,once,CASSDASGGPYEQYF,TGTGCCAGCAGTGACGCTTCGGGAGGGCCCTACGAGCAGTACTTC
-,TRBJ1-6,TRBV5-1,-,CASSFSSAGRQYSYNSPLHF,TGCGCCAGCAGCTTTTCCTCCGCCGGGAGGCAATACTCCTATAATTCACCCCTCCACTTT
-,TRBJ1-5,TRBV6-5,-,CASRDTYSNQPQHF,TGTGCCAGCCGGGACACTTATAGCAATCAGCCCCAGCATTTT
-,TRBJ1-1,TRBV7-9,many,CASSLEGDTEAFF,TGTGCCAGCAGCTTAGAGGGGGACACTGAAGCTTTCTTT
-,TRBJ2-7,TRBV12-3/TRBV12-4,-,CASSLSISYEQYF,TGTGCCAGCAGTTTATCTATCTCCTACGAGCAGTACTTC
TRBD1,TRBJ2-3,TRBV5-6,few,CASRPDRRTDTQYF,TGTGCCAGCAGACCGGACAGGCGCACAGATACGCAGTATTTT
TRBD2,TRBJ2-7,TRBV6-5,-,CASSLLAGGPREQYF,TGTGCCAGCAGTCTCCTAGCGGGAGGGCCCAGAGAGCAGTACTTC
TRBD2,TRBJ2-5,TRBV11-2,-,CASSFGGTSEETQYF,TGTGCCAGCAGCTTCGGGGGGACTAGCGAAGAGACCCAGTACTTC
-,TRBJ2-7,TRBV12-5,-,CASGPTGSYEQYF,TGTGCTAGTGGTCCCACAGGGTCCTACGAGCAGTACTTC
TRBD1,TRBJ1-1,TRBV28,once,CASSYRTGQTEAFF,TGTGCCAGCAGCTATAGGACAGGGCAGACTGAAGCTTTCTTT
-,TRBJ2-2,TRBV27,once,CASSSRANTGELFF,TGTGCCAGCAGCAGCAGGGCGAACACCGGGGAGCTGTTTTTT
TRBD1,TRBJ2-4,TRBV5-8,-,CASSLGGQGGGIQYF,TGTGCCAGCAGCTTGGGGGGACAGGGTGGCGGGATTCAGTACTTC
-,TRBJ1-2,TRBV14,few,CASSQVQSSGYTF,TGTGCCAGCAGCCAAGTACAGTCAAGTGGCTACACCTTC
TRBD1,TRBJ2-3,TRBV5-1,-,CASSFAGTGGPDTQYF,TGCGCCAGCAGCTTTGCCGGGACAGGGGGCCCAGATACGCAGTATTTT
TRBD1,TRBJ2-1,TRBV7-2,-,CASSLTGLEYNEQFF,TGTGCCAGCAGCCTGACAGGGTTAGAGTACAATGAGCAGTTCTTC
TRBD2,TRBJ2-1,TRBV29-1,-,CSAFSGSTHNEQFF,TGCAGCGCCTTTAGCGGGAGTACCCACAATGAGCAGTTCTTC
TRBD2,TRBJ2-4,TRBV29-1,-,CSVEGGLAGVNIQYF,TGCAGCGTTGAAGGGGGGCTAGCGGGAGTTAACATTCAGTACTTC
TRBD1,TRBJ2-5,TRBV9,-,CASSAPGTGHETQYF,TGTGCCAGCAGCGCTCCAGGGACAGGGCACGAGACCCAGTACTTC
-,TRBJ2-5,TRBV6-2/TRBV6-3,-,CASSSGRRKGQETQYF,TGTGCCAGCAGTTCGGGTCGTCGGAAGGGGCAAGAGACCCAGTACTTC
-,TRBJ2-5,TRBV7-2,-,CASSLVSGAQETQYF,TGTGCCAGCAGCTTAGTTTCAGGGGCCCAAGAGACCCAGTACTTC
TRBD1,TRBJ1-2,TRBV7-8,-,CASSLAGQGPYGYTF,TGTGCCAGCAGCTTAGCGGGACAGGGGCCTTATGGCTACACCTTC
TRBD2,TRBJ2-5,TRBV3-1/TRBV3-2,-,CASSPSGIPETQYF,TGTGCCAGCAGCCCTAGCGGGATTCCAGAGACCCAGTACTTC
TRBD1,TRBJ1-6,TRBV20-1,-,CSASGDRFLNSPLHF,TGCAGTGCTAGTGGGGACAGATTTTTGAATTCACCCCTCCACTTT
-,TRBJ2-7,TRBV2,-,CASSVDTPYEQYF,TGTGCCAGCAGTGTCGACACGCCCTACGAGCAGTACTTC
TRBD1,TRBJ2-2,TRBV19,-,CASSIRAGGDGELFF,TGTGCCAGTAGTATAAGGGCAGGGGGCGACGGGGAGCTGTTTTTT
TRBD2,TRBJ2-1,TRBV5-1,-,CASSFLTSGIGEQFF,TGCGCCAGCAGCTTTTTGACTAGCGGGATTGGTGAGCAGTTCTTC
-,TRBJ1-2,TRBV6-2/TRBV6-3,-,CASSQAGVGYGYTF,TGTGCCAGCAGCCAGGCCGGGGTGGGCTATGGCTACACCTTC
TRBD2,TRBJ2-7,TRBV4-1,-,CASSSGLAGTYEQYF,TGCGCCAGCAGCAGCGGACTAGCGGGAACCTACGAGCAGTACTTC
-,TRBJ2-5,TRBV14,-,CASSHPGRETQYF,TGTGCCAGCAGCCACCCCGGGAGAGAGACCCAGTACTTC
-,TRBJ2-7,TRBV23-1,-,CASSQSGAGVEQYF,TGCGCCAGCAGTCAATCGGGGGCAGGAGTTGAGCAGTACTTC
-,TRBJ1-1,TRBV6-4,-,CASSQGLNTEAFF,TGTGCCAGCTCACAGGGACTGAACACTGAAGCTTTCTTT
TRBD1,TRBJ2-2,TRBV10-3,-,CAILRGSGELFF,TGTGCCATCCTCAGGGGGTCCGGGGAGCTGTTTTTT
TRBD1,TRBJ1-2,TRBV5-1,-,CASSPAGTANYGYTF,TGCGCCAGCAGCCCTGCCGGGACAGCCAACTATGGCTACACCTTC
TRBD1,TRBJ2-1,TRBV5-4,-,CASSSNRGSSYNEQFF,TGTGCCAGCAGCTCGAACAGGGGCTCCTCCTACAATGAGCAGTTCTTC
-,TRBJ2-3,TRBV27,-,CASGGTVGDTQYF,TGTGCCAGCGGGGGCACTGTGGGAGATACGCAGTATTTT
TRBD2,TRBJ2-3,TRBV20-1,-,CSASGRGAGGPPDTQYF,TGCAGTGCTAGTGGGCGAGGGGCGGGAGGGCCCCCAGATACGCAGTATTTT
-,TRBJ2-1,TRBV5-6,-,CASSLASYNEQFF,TGTGCCAGCAGCTTGGCCTCGTACAATGAGCAGTTCTTC
TRBD1,TRBJ2-5,TRBV6-5,-,CASRTARGQGETQYF,TGTGCCAGCAGGACAGCCAGGGGGCAGGGAGAGACCCAGTACTTC
-,TRBJ2-4,TRBV6-6,-,CASIGVENIQYF,TGTGCCAGCATCGGGGTCGAAAACATTCAGTACTTC
-,TRBJ2-5,TRBV7-2,-,CASSLPPGTQYF,TGTGCCAGCAGCTTGCCCCCGGGGACCCAGTACTTC
TRBD2,TRBJ2-3,TRBV5-8,-,CASSRRVAGVRDTQYF,TGTGCCAGCAGTCGGCGGGTAGCGGGAGTCAGAGATACGCAGTATTTT
-,TRBJ2-1,TRBV24-1,-,CATSDLGQSLGQRRSYNEQFF,TGTGCCACCAGTGATTTGGGGCAGAGCCTCGGTCAACGTCGCTCCTACAATGAGCAGTTCTTC
-,TRBJ1-2,TRBV27,-,CASSILGSGANYGYTF,-
TRBD1,TRBJ2-5,TRBV30,-,CAWLTGTGETQYF,TGTGCCTGGCTGACAGGGACCGGAGAGACCCAGTACTTC
-,TRBJ1-2,TRBV30,once,CAWSSGEGYTF,TGTGCCTGGAGCTCAGGGGAGGGCTACACCTTC
TRBD2,TRBJ2-7,TRBV2,-,CASSEASGRYEQYF,TGTGCCAGCAGTGAAGCTAGCGGGAGGTACGAGCAGTACTTC
-,TRBJ2-1,TRBV10-3,-,CAISEHGWELFF,TGTGCCATCAGTGAGCACGGGTGGGAGTTGTTCTTC
-,TRBJ2-3,TRBV27,-,CASSPRTTSTDTQYF,TGTGCCAGCAGTCCCAGGACTACCTCCACAGATACGCAGTATTTT
TRBD2,TRBJ2-3,TRBV20-1,-,CSASWLAGYLSTDTQYF,TGCAGTGCTAGTTGGCTAGCGGGATATCTTAGCACAGATACGCAGTATTTT
-,TRBJ2-7,TRBV4-1,-,CASSQDLGPYEQYF,TGCGCCAGCAGCCAAGATCTGGGGCCCTACGAGCAGTACTTC
TRBD1,TRBJ1-5,TRBV5-6,-,CASSLYAGTGDQPQHF,TGTGCCAGCAGCTTGTATGCTGGGACAGGGGATCAGCCCCAGCATTTT
-,TRBJ2-3,TRBV11-2,-,CASSGTGRHISTQYF,TGTGCCAGCAGTGGGACTGGTCGGCACATCAGTACGCAGTATTTT
TRBD2,TRBJ2-3,TRBV6-5,once,CASSGLAGTTDTQYF,TGTGCCAGCAGCGGACTAGCGGGAACCACAGATACGCAGTATTTT
-,TRBJ2-1,TRBV6-5,-,CASSYAGTLQFF,TGTGCCAGCAGTTACGCCGGGACTCTCCAGTTCTTC